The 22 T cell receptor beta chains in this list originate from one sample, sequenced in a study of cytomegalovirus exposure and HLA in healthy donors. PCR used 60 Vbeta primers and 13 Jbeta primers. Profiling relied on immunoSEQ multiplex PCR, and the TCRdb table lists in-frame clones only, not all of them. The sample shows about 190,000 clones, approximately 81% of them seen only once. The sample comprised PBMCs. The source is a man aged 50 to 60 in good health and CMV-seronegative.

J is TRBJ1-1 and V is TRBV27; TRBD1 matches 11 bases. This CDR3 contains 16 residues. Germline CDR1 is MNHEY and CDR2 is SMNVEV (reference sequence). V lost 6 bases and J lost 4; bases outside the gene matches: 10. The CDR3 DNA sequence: TGTGCCAGCAGCCTAGGACAGGGGGCCGGGAGCACTGAAGCTTTCTTT. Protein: CASSLGQGAGSTEAFF.

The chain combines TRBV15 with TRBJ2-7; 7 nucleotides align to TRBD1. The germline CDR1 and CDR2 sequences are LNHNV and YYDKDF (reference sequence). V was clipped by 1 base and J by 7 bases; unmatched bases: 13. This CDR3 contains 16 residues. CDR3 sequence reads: CATSRVSKGTEGEQYF. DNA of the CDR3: TGTGCCACCAGCAGAGTATCTAAGGGGACAGAAGGGGAGCAGTACTTC. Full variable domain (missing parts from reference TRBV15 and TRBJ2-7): DAMVIQNPRYQVTQFGKPVTLSCSQTLNHNVMYWYQQKSSQAPKLLFHYYDKDFNNEADTPDNFQSRRPNTSFCFLDIRSPGLGDTAMYLCATSRVSKGTEGEQYFGPGTRLTVT.

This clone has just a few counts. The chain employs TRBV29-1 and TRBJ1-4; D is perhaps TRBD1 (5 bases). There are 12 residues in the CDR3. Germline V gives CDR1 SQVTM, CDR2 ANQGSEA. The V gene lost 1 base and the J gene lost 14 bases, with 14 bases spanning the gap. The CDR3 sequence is CSVEGQGVGLFF. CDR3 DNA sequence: TGCAGCGTTGAAGGGCAGGGTGTCGGGCTGTTTTTT.

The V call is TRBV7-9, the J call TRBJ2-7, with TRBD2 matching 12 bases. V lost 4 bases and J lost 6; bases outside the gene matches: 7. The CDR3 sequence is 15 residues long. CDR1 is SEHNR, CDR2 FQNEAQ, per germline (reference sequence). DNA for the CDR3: TGTGCCAGCAGCTACCCTAGCGGGGGGGCCGGCGAGCAGTACTTC. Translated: CASSYPSGGAGEQYF.

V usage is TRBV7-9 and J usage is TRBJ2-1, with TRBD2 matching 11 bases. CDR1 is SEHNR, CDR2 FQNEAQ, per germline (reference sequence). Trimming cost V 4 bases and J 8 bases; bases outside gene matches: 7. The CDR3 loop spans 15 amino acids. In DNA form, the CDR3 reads TGTGCCAGCAGCTCATTAGCGGGGGGGCTGTATGAGCAGTTCTTC. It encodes CASSSLAGGLYEQFF.

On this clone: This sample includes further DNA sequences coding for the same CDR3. The CDR3: CASSPLSYNEQFF. The CDR3 DNA reads TGTGCCAGCTCACCACTATCCTACAATGAGCAGTTCTTC. J is TRBJ2-1 and V is TRBV18; D not resolved. Germline values: CDR1 KGHSH, CDR2 LQKENI. This CDR3 comprises 13 residues. Trimming took off 1 base at V and 1 base at J, with 2 bases between the two ends.

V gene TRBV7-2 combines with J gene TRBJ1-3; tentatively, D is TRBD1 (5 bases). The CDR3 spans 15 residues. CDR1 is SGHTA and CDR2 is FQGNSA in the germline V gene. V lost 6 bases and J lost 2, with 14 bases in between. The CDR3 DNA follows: TGTGCCAGCAGGTCCCCGGGGGGAGCTGGAAACACCATATATTTT. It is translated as CASRSPGGAGNTIYF.

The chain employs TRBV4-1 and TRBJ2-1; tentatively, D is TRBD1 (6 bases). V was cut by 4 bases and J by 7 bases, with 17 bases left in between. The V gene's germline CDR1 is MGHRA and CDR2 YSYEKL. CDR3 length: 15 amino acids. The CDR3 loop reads CASSPPGTKENEQFF. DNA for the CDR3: TGCGCCAGCAGCCCTCCCGGGACAAAGGAAAATGAGCAGTTCTTC.

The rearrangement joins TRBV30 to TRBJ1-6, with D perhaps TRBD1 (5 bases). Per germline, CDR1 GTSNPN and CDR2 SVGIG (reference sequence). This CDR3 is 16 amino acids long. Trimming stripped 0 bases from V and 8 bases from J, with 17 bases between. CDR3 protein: CAWSVKDQGIYSPLHF. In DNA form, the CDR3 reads TGTGCCTGGAGTGTAAAGGATCAGGGAATATATTCACCCCTCCACTTT.

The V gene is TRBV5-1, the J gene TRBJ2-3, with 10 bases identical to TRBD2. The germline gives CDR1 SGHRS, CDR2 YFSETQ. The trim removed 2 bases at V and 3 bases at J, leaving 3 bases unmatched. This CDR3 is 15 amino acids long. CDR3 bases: TGCGCCAGCAGCTTCCTAGCGGGGGTAACAGATACGCAGTATTTT. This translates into CASSFLAGVTDTQYF.

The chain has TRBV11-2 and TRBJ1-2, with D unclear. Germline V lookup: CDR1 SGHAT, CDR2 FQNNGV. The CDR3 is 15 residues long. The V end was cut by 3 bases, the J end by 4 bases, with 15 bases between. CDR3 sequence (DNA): TGTGCCAGCAGCTTGTTTGGAGGGCCCCTCTATGGCTACACCTTC. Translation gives CASSLFGGPLYGYTF.

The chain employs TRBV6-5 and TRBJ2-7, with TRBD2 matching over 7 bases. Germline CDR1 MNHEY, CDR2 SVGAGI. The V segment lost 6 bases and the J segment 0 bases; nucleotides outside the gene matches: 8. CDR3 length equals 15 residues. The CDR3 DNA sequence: TGTGCCAGCAGCGACCGGGGAGGGAGCTCCTACGAGCAGTACTTC. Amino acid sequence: CASSDRGGSSYEQYF.

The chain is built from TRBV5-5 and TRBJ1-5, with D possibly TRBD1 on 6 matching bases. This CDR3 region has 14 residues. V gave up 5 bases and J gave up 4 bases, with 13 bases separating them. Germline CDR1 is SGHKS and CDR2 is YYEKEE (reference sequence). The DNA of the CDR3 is TGTGCCAGCAGACCCCGGGACACTAATCAGCCCCAGCATTTT. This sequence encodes CASRPRDTNQPQHF.

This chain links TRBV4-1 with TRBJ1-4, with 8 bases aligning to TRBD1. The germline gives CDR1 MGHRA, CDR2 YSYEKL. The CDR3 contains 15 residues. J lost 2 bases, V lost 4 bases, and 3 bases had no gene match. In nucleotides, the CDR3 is TGCGCCAGCAGCCGATCAGGGGGCACTAATGAAAAACTGTTTTTT. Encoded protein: CASSRSGGTNEKLFF.

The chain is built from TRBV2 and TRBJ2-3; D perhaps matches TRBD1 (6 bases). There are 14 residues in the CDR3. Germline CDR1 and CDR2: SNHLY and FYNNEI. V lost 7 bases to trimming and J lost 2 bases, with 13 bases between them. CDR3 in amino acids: CASTGTPYTDTQYF. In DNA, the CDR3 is TGTGCCAGCACCGGGACACCATACACAGATACGCAGTATTTT.

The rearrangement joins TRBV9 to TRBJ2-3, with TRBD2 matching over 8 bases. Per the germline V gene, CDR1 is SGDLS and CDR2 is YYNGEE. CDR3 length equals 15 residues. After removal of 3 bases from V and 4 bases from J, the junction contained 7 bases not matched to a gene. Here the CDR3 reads CASSEPGGIPDTQYF. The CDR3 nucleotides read TGTGCCAGCAGCGAACCGGGGGGGATCCCAGATACGCAGTATTTT. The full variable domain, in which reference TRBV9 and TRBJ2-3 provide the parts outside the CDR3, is DSGVTQTPKHLITATGQRVTLRCSPRSGDLSVYWYQQSLDQGLQFLIQYYNGEERAKGNILERFSAQQFPDLHSELNLSSLELGDSALYFCASSEPGGIPDTQYFGPGTRLTVL.

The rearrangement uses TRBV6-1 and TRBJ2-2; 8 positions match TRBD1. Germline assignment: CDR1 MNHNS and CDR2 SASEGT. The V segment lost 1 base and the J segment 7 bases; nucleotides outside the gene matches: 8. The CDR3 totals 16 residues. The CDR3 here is CASSEGSGGYGGELFF. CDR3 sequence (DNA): TGTGCCAGCAGTGAAGGGTCAGGGGGCTACGGCGGGGAGCTGTTTTTT.

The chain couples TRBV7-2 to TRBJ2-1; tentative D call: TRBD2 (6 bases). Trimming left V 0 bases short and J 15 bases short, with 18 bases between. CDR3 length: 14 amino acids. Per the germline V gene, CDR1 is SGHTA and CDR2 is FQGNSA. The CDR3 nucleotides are TGTGCCAGCAGCTTAGCGGGGGGTGAAGATGTGCGGTTCTTC. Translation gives CASSLAGGEDVRFF. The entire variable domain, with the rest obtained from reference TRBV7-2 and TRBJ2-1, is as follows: GAGVSQSPSNKVTEKGKDVELRCDPISGHTALYWYRQSLGQGLEFLIYFQGNSAPDKSGLPSDRFSAERTGGSVSTLTIQRTQQEDSAVYLCASSLAGGEDVRFFGPGTRLTVL.

The CDR3 is CASSLTSAPETQYF. CDR3 bases: TGTGCCAGCAGCCTTACTAGCGCTCCAGAGACCCAGTACTTC. This chain joins TRBV5-4 and TRBJ2-5, with TRBD2 matching over 7 bases. Germline assignment: CDR1 SGHNT and CDR2 YYREEE (reference sequence). Losses at the gene ends were 4 bases for V and 4 bases for J; bases not matched to a gene: 7. This CDR3 contains 14 residues. The whole variable domain, filled in from reference TRBV5-4 and TRBJ2-5, reads ETGVTQSPTHLIKTRGQQVTLRCSSQSGHNTVSWYQQALGQGPQFIFQYYREEENGRGNFPPRFSGLQFPNYSSELNVNALELDDSALYLCASSLTSAPETQYFGPGTRLLVL.

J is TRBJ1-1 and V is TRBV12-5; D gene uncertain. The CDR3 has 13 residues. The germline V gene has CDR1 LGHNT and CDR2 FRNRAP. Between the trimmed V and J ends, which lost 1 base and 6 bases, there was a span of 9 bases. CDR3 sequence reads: CASGLGRAPEAFF. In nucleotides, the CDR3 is TGTGCTAGTGGTTTGGGGCGGGCCCCTGAAGCTTTCTTT.

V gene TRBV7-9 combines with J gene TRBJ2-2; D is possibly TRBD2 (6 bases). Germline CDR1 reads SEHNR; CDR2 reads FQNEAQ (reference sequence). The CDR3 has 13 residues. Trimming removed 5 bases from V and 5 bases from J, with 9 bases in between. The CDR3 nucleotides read TGTGCCAGCAGCGACCGGGGGACCGGGGAGCTGTTTTTT. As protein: CASSDRGTGELFF.

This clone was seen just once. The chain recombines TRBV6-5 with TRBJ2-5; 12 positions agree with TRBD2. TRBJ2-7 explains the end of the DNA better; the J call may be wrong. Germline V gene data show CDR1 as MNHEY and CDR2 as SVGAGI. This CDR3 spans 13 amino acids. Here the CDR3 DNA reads TGTGCCACCGGACTAGCGGGAAACTACGAGCAGTACTTC. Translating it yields CATGLAGNYEQYF.